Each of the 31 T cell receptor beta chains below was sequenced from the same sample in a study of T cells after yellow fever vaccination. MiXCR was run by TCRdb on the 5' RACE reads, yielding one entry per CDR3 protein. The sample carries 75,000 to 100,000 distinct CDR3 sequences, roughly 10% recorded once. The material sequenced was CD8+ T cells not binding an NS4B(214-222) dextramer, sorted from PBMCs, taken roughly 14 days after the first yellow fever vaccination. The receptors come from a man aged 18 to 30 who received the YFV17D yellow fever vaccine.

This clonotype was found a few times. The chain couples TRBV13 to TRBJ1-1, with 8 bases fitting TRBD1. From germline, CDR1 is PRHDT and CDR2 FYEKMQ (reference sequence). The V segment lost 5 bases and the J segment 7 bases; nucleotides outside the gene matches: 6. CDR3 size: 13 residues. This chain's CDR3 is CASSPGTGIEAFF. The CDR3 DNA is TGTGCCAGCAGCCCCGGGACAGGCATTGAAGCTTTCTTT.

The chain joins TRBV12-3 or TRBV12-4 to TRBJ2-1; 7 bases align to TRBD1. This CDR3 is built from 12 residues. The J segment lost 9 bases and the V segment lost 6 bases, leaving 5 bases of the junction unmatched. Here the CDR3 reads CASSPTGPEQFF. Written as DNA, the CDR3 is TGTGCCAGCAGCCCGACAGGGCCTGAGCAGTTCTTC.

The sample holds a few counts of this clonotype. CDR3 protein: CASSLAGGESYEQYF. CDR3 DNA: TGTGCCAGCAGCTTGGCGGGGGGGGAATCATACGAGCAGTACTTC. J is TRBJ2-7 and V is TRBV7-3; TRBD2 matches 9 bases. The junction had 7 bases not matched to a gene; V was cut back by 3 bases and J by 4 bases. Germline V lookup: CDR1 SGHTA, CDR2 FQGTGA. The CDR3 consists of 15 residues.

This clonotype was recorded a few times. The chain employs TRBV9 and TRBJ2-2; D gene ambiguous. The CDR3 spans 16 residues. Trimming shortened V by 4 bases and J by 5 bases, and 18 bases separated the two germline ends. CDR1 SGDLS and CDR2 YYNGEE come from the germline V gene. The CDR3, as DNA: TGTGCCAGCAGCCATGGTCGAGTCCAATGGACCGGGGAGCTGTTTTTT. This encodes CASSHGRVQWTGELFF.

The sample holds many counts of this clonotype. CDR3 amino acids: CASSYSGGSYNEQFF. The CDR3 DNA follows: TGTGCCAGCAGTTACTCCGGGGGATCCTACAATGAGCAGTTCTTC. V is TRBV6-5 and J is TRBJ2-1; a possible D gene is TRBD2 (6 bases). V lost 0 bases to trimming and J lost 1 base, with 7 bases between them. The CDR3 has 15 amino acids. CDR1 is MNHEY and CDR2 is SVGAGI in the germline V gene.

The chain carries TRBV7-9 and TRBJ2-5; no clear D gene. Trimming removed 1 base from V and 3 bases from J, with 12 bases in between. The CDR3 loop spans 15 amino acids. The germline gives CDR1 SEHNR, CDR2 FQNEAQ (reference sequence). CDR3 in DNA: TGTGCCAGCAGCTTAGTGTTTCGAGTTGAAGAGACCCAGTACTTC. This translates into CASSLVFRVEETQYF. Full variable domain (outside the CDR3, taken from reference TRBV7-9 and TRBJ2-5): DTGVSQNPRHKITKRGQNVTFRCDPISEHNRLYWYRQTLGQGPEFLTYFQNEAQLEKSRLLSDRFSAERPKGSFSTLEIQRTEQGDSAMYLCASSLVFRVEETQYFGPGTRLLVL.

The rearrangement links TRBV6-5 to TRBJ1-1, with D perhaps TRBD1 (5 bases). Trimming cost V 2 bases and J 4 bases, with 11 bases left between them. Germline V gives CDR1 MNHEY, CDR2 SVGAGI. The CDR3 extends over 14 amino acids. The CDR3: CASSYGTPTTEAFF. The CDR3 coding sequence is TGTGCCAGCAGTTACGGGACCCCAACCACTGAAGCTTTCTTT.

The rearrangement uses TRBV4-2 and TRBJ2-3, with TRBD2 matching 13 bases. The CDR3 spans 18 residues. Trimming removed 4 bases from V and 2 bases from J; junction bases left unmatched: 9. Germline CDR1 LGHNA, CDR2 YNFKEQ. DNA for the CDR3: TGTGCCAGCAGCCTAAGGACTAGCGGGGGCCCCACCACAGATACGCAGTATTTT. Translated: CASSLRTSGGPTTDTQYF.

The CDR3 sequence is CASSLGPAGHGYTF. The CDR3 DNA follows: TGTGCCAGCAGTTTAGGTCCCGCGGGACATGGCTACACCTTC. The J gene is TRBJ1-2, the V gene TRBV12-3 or TRBV12-4; D possibly corresponds to TRBD1 (5 bases). This CDR3 comprises 14 residues. V gave up 1 base and J gave up 6 bases, with 12 bases separating them.

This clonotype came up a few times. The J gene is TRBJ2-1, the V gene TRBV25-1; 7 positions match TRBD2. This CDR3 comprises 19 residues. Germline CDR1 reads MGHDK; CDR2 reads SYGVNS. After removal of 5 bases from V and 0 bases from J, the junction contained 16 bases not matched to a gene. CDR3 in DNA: TGTGCCAGCAGTCCCCACGTTGGAGCGGGGAGGGTCTCCTACAATGAGCAGTTCTTC. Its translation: CASSPHVGAGRVSYNEQFF.

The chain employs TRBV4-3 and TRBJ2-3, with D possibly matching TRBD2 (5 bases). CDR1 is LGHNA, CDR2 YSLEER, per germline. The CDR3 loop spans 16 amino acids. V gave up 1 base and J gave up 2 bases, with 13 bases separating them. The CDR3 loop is CASSQAPGRDTDTQYF. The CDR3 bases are TGCGCCAGCAGCCAAGCGCCGGGGAGAGACACAGATACGCAGTATTTT.

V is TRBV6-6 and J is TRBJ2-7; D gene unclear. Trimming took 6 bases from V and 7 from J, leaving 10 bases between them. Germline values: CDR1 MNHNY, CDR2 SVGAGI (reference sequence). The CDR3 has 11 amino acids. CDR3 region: CASRMSYEQYF. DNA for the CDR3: TGTGCCAGCAGGATGAGCTATGAGCAGTACTTC.

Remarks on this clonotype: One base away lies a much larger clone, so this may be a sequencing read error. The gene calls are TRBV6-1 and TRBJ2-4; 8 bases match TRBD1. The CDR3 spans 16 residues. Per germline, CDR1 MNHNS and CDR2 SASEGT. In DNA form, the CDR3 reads TGTGCCAGCAGCCACCAGACAGGGGAAACCAATAACATTCAGTACTTC. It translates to CASSHQTGETNNIQYF.

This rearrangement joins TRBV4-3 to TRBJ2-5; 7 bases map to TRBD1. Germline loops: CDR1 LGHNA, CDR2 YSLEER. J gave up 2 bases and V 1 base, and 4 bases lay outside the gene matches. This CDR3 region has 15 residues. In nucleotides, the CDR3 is TGCGCCAGCAGCCAAGCCCGGACAGGACAAGAGACCCAGTACTTC. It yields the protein CASSQARTGQETQYF.

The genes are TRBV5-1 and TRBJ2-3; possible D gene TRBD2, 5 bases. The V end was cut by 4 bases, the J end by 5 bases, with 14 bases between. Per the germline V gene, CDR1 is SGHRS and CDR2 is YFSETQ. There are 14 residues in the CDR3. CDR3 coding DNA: TGCGCCAGCAGCCTGGTGATCGGACTAGATACGCAGTATTTT. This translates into CASSLVIGLDTQYF.

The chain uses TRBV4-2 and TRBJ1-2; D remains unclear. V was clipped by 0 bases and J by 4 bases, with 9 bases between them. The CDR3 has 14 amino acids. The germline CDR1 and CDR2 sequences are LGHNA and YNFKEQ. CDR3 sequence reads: CASSQEGAFYGYTF. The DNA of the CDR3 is TGTGCCAGCAGCCAAGAAGGTGCTTTCTATGGCTACACCTTC.

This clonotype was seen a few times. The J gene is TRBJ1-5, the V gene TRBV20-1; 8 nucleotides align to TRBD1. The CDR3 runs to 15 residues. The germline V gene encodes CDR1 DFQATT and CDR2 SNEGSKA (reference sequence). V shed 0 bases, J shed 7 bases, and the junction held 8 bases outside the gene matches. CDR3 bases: TGCAGTGCTAGAGATCCCGCGGCAGGGGGCCAGCCCCAGCATTTT. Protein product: CSARDPAAGGQPQHF.

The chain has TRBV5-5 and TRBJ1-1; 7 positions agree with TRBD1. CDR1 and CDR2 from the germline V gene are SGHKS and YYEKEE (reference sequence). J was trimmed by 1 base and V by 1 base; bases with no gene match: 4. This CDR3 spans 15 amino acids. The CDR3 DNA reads TGTGCCAGCAGCTTGAAGAGGACAGGGAACACTGAAGCTTTCTTT. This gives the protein CASSLKRTGNTEAFF.

In nucleotides, the CDR3 is TGTGCCAGTACTGCCCGACCGAGCTCCTACAATGAGCAGTTCTTC. Protein: CASTARPSSYNEQFF. The chain is built from TRBV19 and TRBJ2-1; the D is unclear. The CDR3 is 15 amino acids. Germline CDR1 is LNHDA and CDR2 is SQIVND (reference sequence). The germline V and J ends were trimmed by 7 bases and 0 bases, with 13 bases remaining between them. The full variable domain, rest sourced from reference TRBV19 and TRBJ2-1, is DGGITQSPKYLFRKEGQNVTLSCEQNLNHDAMYWYRQDPGQGLRLIYYSQIVNDFQKGDIAEGYSVSREKKESFPLTVTSAQKNPTAFYLCASTARPSSYNEQFFGPGTRLTVL.

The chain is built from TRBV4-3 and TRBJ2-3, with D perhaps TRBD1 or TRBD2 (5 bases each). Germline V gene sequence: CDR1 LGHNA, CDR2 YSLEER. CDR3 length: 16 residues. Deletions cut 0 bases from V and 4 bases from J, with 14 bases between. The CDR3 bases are TGCGCCAGCAGCCAAGATGTTCGGGGCGGCGCAGATACGCAGTATTTT. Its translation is CASSQDVRGGADTQYF.

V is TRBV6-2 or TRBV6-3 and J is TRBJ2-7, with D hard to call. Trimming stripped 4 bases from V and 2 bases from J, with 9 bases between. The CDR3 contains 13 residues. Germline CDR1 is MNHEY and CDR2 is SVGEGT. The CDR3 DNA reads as TGTGCCAGCAGTTCATCCCCTCCCTACGAGCAGTACGTC. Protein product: CASSSSPPYEQYV.

CDR3 region: CASSLNPGGGNEQFF. Written as DNA, the CDR3 is TGTGCCAGCAGCTTAAACCCGGGGGGGGGGAATGAGCAGTTCTTC. This chain links TRBV11-2 with TRBJ2-1; the match to TRBD2 covers 8 bases. The CDR3 sequence is 15 residues long. The J segment lost 7 bases and the V segment lost 2 bases, leaving 7 bases of the junction unmatched. Germline CDR1 and CDR2: SGHAT and FQNNGV.

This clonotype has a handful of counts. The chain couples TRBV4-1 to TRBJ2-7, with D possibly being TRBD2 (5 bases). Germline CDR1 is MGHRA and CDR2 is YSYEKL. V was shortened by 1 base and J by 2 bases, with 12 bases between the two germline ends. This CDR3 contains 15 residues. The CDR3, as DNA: TGCGCCAGCAGCCAAGGAGTAAGCGGCCCCTACGAGCAGTACGTC. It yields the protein CASSQGVSGPYEQYV.

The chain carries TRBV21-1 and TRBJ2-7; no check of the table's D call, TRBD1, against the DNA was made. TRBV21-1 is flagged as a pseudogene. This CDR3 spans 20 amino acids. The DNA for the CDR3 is TGTGCCAGCAGCAAAGAGCAAACTCCTCAGGGCACGGGTAACTCCTACGAGCAGTACTTC. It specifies CASSKEQTPQGTGNSYEQYF.

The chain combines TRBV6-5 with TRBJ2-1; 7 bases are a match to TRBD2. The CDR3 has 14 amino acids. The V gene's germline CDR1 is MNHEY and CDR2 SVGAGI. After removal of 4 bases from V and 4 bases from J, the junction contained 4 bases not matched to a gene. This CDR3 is CASSFGLGYNEQFF. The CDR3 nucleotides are TGTGCCAGCAGTTTCGGACTAGGGTACAATGAGCAGTTCTTC.

CDR3 protein: CASSPPRPLAGDQGAQYF. CDR3 DNA sequence: TGTGCCAGCAGCCCTCCCCGGCCCCTAGCGGGGGATCAAGGGGCCCAGTACTTC. V gene TRBV3-1 combines with J gene TRBJ2-5; 10 nucleotides align to TRBD2. J was trimmed by 9 bases and V by 4 bases; bases with no gene match: 20. The CDR3 totals 18 residues. Looked up from germline, CDR1 is LGHDT and CDR2 is YNNKEL (reference sequence).

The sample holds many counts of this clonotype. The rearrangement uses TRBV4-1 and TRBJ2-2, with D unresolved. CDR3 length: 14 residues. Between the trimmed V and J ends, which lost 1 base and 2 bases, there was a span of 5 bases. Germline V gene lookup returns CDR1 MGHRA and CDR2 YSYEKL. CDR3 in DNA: TGCGCCAGCAGCCAAGGTCAAAACACCGGGGAGCTGTTTTTT. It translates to CASSQGQNTGELFF.

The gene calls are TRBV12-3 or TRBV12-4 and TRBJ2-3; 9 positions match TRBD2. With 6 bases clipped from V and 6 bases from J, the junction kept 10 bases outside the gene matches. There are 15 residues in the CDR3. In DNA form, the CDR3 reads TGTGCCAGCAGCCCCCGTGTAGCGGGGGCCGATACGCAGTATTTT. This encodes CASSPRVAGADTQYF.

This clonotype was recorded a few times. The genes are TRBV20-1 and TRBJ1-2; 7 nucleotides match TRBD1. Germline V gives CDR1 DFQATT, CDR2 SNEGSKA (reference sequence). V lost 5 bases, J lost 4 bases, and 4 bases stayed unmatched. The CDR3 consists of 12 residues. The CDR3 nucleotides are TGCAGTGCTGGGGGACAGTTCTATGGCTACACCTTC. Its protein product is CSAGGQFYGYTF.

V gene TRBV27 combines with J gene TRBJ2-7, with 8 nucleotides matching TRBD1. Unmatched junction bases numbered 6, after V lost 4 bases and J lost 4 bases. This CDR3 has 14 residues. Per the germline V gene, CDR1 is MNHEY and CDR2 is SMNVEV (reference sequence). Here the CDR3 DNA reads TGTGCCAGCAGTTACACAGGGGGAGATTACGAGCAGTACTTC. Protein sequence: CASSYTGGDYEQYF.

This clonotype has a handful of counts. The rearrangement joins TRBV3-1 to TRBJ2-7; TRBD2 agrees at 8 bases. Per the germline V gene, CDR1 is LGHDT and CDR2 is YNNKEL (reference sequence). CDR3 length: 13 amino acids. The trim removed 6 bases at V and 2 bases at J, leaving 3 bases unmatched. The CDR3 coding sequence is TGTGCCAGCAGTGGACTAGCCCCCTACGAGCAGTACTTC. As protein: CASSGLAPYEQYF.